Below are 26 T cell receptor beta chains sequenced from a single sample in a study of T cell changes during pregnancy in multiple sclerosis. Assay used: immunoSEQ multiplex PCR; TCRdb lists only in-frame clones, some missing. Here the sample spans 85,000 to 120,000 clones, under 95% being singletons. Here the sequenced sample was peripheral blood, taken after pregnancy. The receptor source for this set is a female donor with multiple sclerosis, enrolled in a pregnancy study.

The V call is TRBV18, the J call TRBJ2-2, with D maybe TRBD1 (5 bases). The CDR3 has 16 residues. The V end lost 0 bases, the J end lost 2 bases, and 10 bases lay between the germline ends. Germline V gene lookup returns CDR1 KGHSH and CDR2 LQKENI. CDR3 coding DNA: TGTGCCAGCTCACCACCAATCAGGGTAAACACCGGGGAGCTGTTTTTT. This gives the protein CASSPPIRVNTGELFF. Based on the CDR3 plus reference TRBV18 and TRBJ2-2, the full variable domain is NAGVMQNPRHLVRRRGQEARLRCSPMKGHSHVYWYRQLPEEGLKFMVYLQKENIIDESGMPKERFSAEFPKEGPSILRIQQVVRGDSAAYFCASSPPIRVNTGELFFGEGSRLTVL.

V is TRBV28 and J is TRBJ2-7, with D maybe TRBD1 (6 bases). The CDR3 totals 13 residues. V was pared by 4 bases and J by 4 bases, with 11 bases between. In germline, CDR1 is MDHEN, CDR2 SYDVKM. The CDR3 is CASSSQGSYEQYF. The CDR3 DNA reads as TGTGCCAGCAGTTCACAGGGAAGTTACGAGCAGTACTTC.

This chain connects TRBV4-2 to TRBJ2-1; TRBD2 aligns across 10 bases. With 0 bases clipped from V and 7 bases from J, the junction kept 6 bases outside the gene matches. Per germline, CDR1 LGHNA and CDR2 YNFKEQ. This CDR3 contains 16 residues. The DNA of the CDR3 is TGTGCCAGCAGCCAAGATCTGGGTAGCGGGGGGAATGAGCAGTTCTTC. Protein sequence: CASSQDLGSGGNEQFF.

The J gene is TRBJ2-5, the V gene TRBV5-6, with 8 bases identical to TRBD1. The trim removed 5 bases at V and 1 base at J, leaving 7 bases unmatched. This CDR3 comprises 15 residues. From germline, CDR1 is SGHDT and CDR2 YYEEEE. The CDR3 bases are TGTGCCAGCAGTCAGACAGGGGCCCCCCAAGAGACCCAGTACTTC. It yields the protein CASSQTGAPQETQYF.

The rearrangement uses TRBV19 and TRBJ1-5, with D perhaps matching TRBD1 (5 bases). Germline CDR1 and CDR2: LNHDA and SQIVND (reference sequence). V lost 4 bases, J lost 3 bases, and 19 bases lay in between. This CDR3 contains 17 residues. CDR3 protein: CASSTSVRRVSNQPQHF. The CDR3 DNA sequence: TGTGCCAGTAGTACCTCGGTTCGCAGGGTTTCCAATCAGCCCCAGCATTTT.

This clone was found once. This sequence joins TRBV7-8 and TRBJ2-7, with a possible D match to TRBD2 (5 bases). Per germline, CDR1 SGHVS and CDR2 FQNEAQ. The CDR3 covers 16 residues. V lost 4 bases and J lost 2, with 18 bases in between. The CDR3 DNA follows: TGTGCCAGCAGCTCCGCGAGACTACCTTTGGCCTACGAGCAGTACTTC. Its protein product is CASSSARLPLAYEQYF.

The rearrangement joins TRBV6-5 to TRBJ1-2; the D gene is possibly TRBD1 (5 bases). The germline V gene encodes CDR1 MNHEY and CDR2 SVGAGI. V lost 6 bases to trimming and J lost 8 bases, with 19 bases between them. The CDR3 contains 14 residues. As DNA, the CDR3 is TGTGCCAGCAGCCTCCAAGCCGGGACTTACGGCTACACCTTC. It codes for CASSLQAGTYGYTF.

This chain joins TRBV6-6 and TRBJ2-7; 7 positions agree with TRBD1. The J segment lost 5 bases and the V segment lost 2 bases, leaving 3 bases of the junction unmatched. This CDR3 has 13 residues. Looked up from germline, CDR1 is MNHNY and CDR2 is SVGAGI (reference sequence). The CDR3 loop is CASSYRDRDEQYF. The CDR3, as DNA: TGTGCCAGCAGTTACCGTGACAGGGACGAGCAGTACTTC.

The genes are TRBV5-1 and TRBJ1-1; a possible D gene is TRBD1 (5 bases). There are 16 residues in the CDR3. The V end was cut by 4 bases, the J end by 3 bases, with 19 bases between. Germline lookup yields CDR1 SGHRS and CDR2 YFSETQ. In DNA, the CDR3 is TGCGCCAGCAGCAAAAGTGGTGGGGCTGGGGACACTGAAGCTTTCTTT. Protein sequence: CASSKSGGAGDTEAFF.

This rearrangement joins TRBV5-3 to TRBJ2-5; 7 bases are shared with TRBD2. TRBV5-3 is flagged as an ORF with uncertain function. The CDR3 covers 17 residues. V shed 3 bases and J 3 bases; nucleotides not matched to a gene: 14. For the CDR3, the DNA is TGTGCCAGAAGCTGCCCGCCAGCGGGGCCGTTTGAAGAGACCCAGTACTTC. This gives the protein CARSCPPAGPFEETQYF.

The chain combines TRBV25-1 with TRBJ2-3; a possible D gene is TRBD1 (5 bases). Trimming cost V 6 bases and J 2 bases, with 12 bases left between them. Looked up from germline, CDR1 is MGHDK and CDR2 is SYGVNS. This CDR3 has 14 amino acids. CDR3 region: CASRKGQNTDTQYF. As DNA, the CDR3 is TGTGCCAGCAGGAAGGGGCAAAACACAGATACGCAGTATTTT.

This chain connects TRBV11-2 to TRBJ1-1; a possible D gene is TRBD1 (5 bases). V was cut by 1 base and J by 1 base, with 13 bases left in between. The CDR3 contains 16 residues. The germline V gene encodes CDR1 SGHAT and CDR2 FQNNGV. This CDR3 is CASSLGSGVGNTEAFF. The DNA for the CDR3 is TGTGCCAGCAGCTTAGGTTCGGGGGTGGGGAACACTGAAGCTTTCTTT. Using reference TRBV11-2 and TRBJ1-1 for the parts outside the CDR3, the full variable domain is EAGVAQSPRYKIIEKRQSVAFWCNPISGHATLYWYQQILGQGPKLLIQFQNNGVVDDSQLPKDRFSAERLKGVDSTLKIQPAKLEDSAVYLCASSLGSGVGNTEAFFGQGTRLTVV.

The chain employs TRBV30 and TRBJ1-2; D not certain. Trimming cost V 0 bases and J 8 bases, with 7 bases left between them. Germline CDR1 reads GTSNPN; CDR2 reads SVGIG (reference sequence). CDR3 length: 11 residues. The CDR3 DNA sequence: TGTGCCTGGAGTGTACTGTGGGGCTACACCTTC. Translation gives CAWSVLWGYTF.

J is TRBJ1-4 and V is TRBV11-1; 9 nucleotides match TRBD1. V gave up 5 bases and J gave up 7 bases; unmatched junction bases: 11. CDR3 length equals 16 residues. CDR1 is SGHAT and CDR2 is FQDESV in the germline V gene (reference sequence). The CDR3 DNA follows: TGTGCCAGCAGCGCCCAAAACAGGGGGCACGTTGAAAAACTGTTTTTT. Translating gives CASSAQNRGHVEKLFF.

The gene calls are TRBV7-2 and TRBJ1-2, with D hard to call. Germline V gives CDR1 SGHTA, CDR2 FQGNSA. The CDR3 has 10 amino acids. V was shortened by 10 bases and J by 7 bases, with 10 bases between the two germline ends. Written as DNA, the CDR3 is TGTGCCATTTTAACAGCTGGCTACACCTTC. Its translation is CAILTAGYTF.

V usage is TRBV5-4 and J usage is TRBJ2-3; TRBD2 matches 11 bases. Germline V gene data show CDR1 as SGHNT and CDR2 as YYREEE (reference sequence). Trimming removed 4 bases from V and 1 base from J; junction bases left unmatched: 2. The CDR3 contains 15 residues. CDR3 nucleotide sequence: TGTGCCAGCAGCGGGGGACTAGCGGGCACAGATACGCAGTATTTT. It yields the protein CASSGGLAGTDTQYF.

The V gene is TRBV30, the J gene TRBJ1-2; D might be TRBD1 (5 bases). Deletions cut 4 bases from V and 6 bases from J, with 9 bases between. Per the germline V gene, CDR1 is GTSNPN and CDR2 is SVGIG (reference sequence). The CDR3 covers 11 residues. CDR3 coding DNA: TGTGCCTGGACCTTGGGGCATGGCTACACCTTC. It specifies CAWTLGHGYTF.

This rearrangement joins TRBV30 to TRBJ1-4, with D maybe TRBD1 (5 bases). The V and J ends lost 0 bases and 4 bases respectively, with 12 bases between them. The CDR3 consists of 15 residues. The germline V gene has CDR1 GTSNPN and CDR2 SVGIG (reference sequence). This CDR3 is CAWSVRGSVNEKLFF. In DNA, the CDR3 is TGTGCCTGGAGTGTACGGGGGAGTGTTAATGAAAAACTGTTTTTT.

The gene calls are TRBV14 and TRBJ1-1; no clear D. CDR1 is SGHDN and CDR2 is FVKESK in the germline V gene. The length of the CDR3 is 14 residues. Between the trimmed V and J ends, which lost 5 bases and 4 bases, there was a span of 14 bases. The CDR3 loop is CASSRHEGSTEAFF. The DNA of the CDR3 is TGTGCCAGCAGCAGGCACGAGGGAAGCACTGAAGCTTTCTTT.

The chain uses TRBV7-2 and TRBJ2-1, with a weak D call TRBD2 (6 bases). Germline lookup yields CDR1 SGHTA and CDR2 FQGNSA. Trimming shortened V by 5 bases and J by 4 bases, and 15 bases separated the two germline ends. The CDR3 has 15 residues. The CDR3 region has the DNA TGTGCCAGCAGCCCGGGAAGTAGCGGTTACAATGAGCAGTTCTTC. It yields the protein CASSPGSSGYNEQFF.

This clone was seen once. The chain links TRBV5-4 to TRBJ2-1; 7 bases are shared with TRBD2. CDR3 length equals 17 residues. Germline CDR1 and CDR2: SGHNT and YYREEE (reference sequence). V lost 4 bases and J lost 6; bases outside the gene matches: 16. The DNA of the CDR3 is TGTGCCAGCAGCCCCCCGGCGCGGGAGAGAGGGAGCAATGAGCAGTTCTTC. Translation: CASSPPARERGSNEQFF.

The chain employs TRBV5-4 and TRBJ1-2, with 12 bases fitting TRBD1. Unmatched junction bases numbered 8, after V lost 2 bases and J lost 6 bases. The CDR3 consists of 16 residues. CDR1 and CDR2 from the germline V gene are SGHNT and YYREEE (reference sequence). Here the CDR3 DNA reads TGTGCCAGCAGCTTTTCCGGGACAGGGGGCAAGGATGGCTACACCTTC. Its protein product is CASSFSGTGGKDGYTF.

The J gene is TRBJ2-5, the V gene TRBV2; 7 bases map to TRBD2. Germline V gene data show CDR1 as SNHLY and CDR2 as FYNNEI. The J segment lost 7 bases and the V segment lost 9 bases, leaving 14 bases of the junction unmatched. The CDR3 has 14 residues. CDR3 amino acids: CARSKHRGEGTQYF. The CDR3 DNA sequence: TGTGCCAGGTCAAAACACCGGGGGGAAGGGACCCAGTACTTC.

This rearrangement joins TRBV5-1 to TRBJ2-7; 7 bases map to TRBD2. V shed 5 bases, J shed 3 bases, and the junction held 5 bases outside the gene matches. The germline CDR1 and CDR2 sequences are SGHRS and YFSETQ. CDR3 size: 13 residues. The CDR3 loop reads CASRRGGSYEQYF. DNA of the CDR3: TGCGCCAGCAGGCGTGGCGGGAGCTACGAGCAGTACTTC.

V is TRBV4-2 and J is TRBJ1-1, with D hard to call. Trimming shortened V by 0 bases and J by 4 bases, and 9 bases separated the two germline ends. This CDR3 comprises 14 residues. Germline CDR1 and CDR2: LGHNA and YNFKEQ. The CDR3 loop is CASSQETRSTEAFF. CDR3 in DNA: TGTGCCAGCAGCCAAGAGACGAGGAGCACTGAAGCTTTCTTT.

This chain connects TRBV2 to TRBJ2-1, with TRBD2 matching over 10 bases. CDR1 is SNHLY, CDR2 FYNNEI, per germline. With V trimmed by 0 bases and J by 4 bases, 0 bases remained unmatched. The CDR3 is made up of 15 amino acids. DNA of the CDR3: TGTGCCAGCAGTGAAGCTAGCGGGAGGTACAATGAGCAGTTCTTC. It codes for CASSEASGRYNEQFF.